These T cell receptor beta chains were read from a single sample in a study of CD8 T cells in Susac syndrome. TCRdb re-called the immunoSEQ multiplex PCR reads through MiXCR, storing one row per CDR3 protein. The table shows just over 150,000 distinct CDR3 sequences, with approximately 96% occurring only once. Source material: CD4+ T cells from PBMCs. These receptors were taken from a human donor with Susac syndrome. Both conserved end residues are trimmed from each CDR3. Each record gives: V gene, J gene, CDR3 protein.

>TRBV23-1|TRBJ1-5
ASSQIGAGNQPQH
>TRBV29-1|TRBJ1-6
RYTPDRGSSPLH
>TRBV2|TRBJ1-1
ASSVTRGPEAF
>TRBV20-1|TRBJ2-7
SARVMTAGIYEQY
>TRBV20-1|TRBJ2-1
STSGGRGNEQF
>TRBV9|TRBJ2-3
ASSVEGRLTSTDTQY
>TRBV7-9|TRBJ1-5
ASSLTGDWEPQH
>TRBV3-1|TRBJ2-7
ASSHGSSYEQY
>TRBV5-1|TRBJ2-7
ASRSGTGSNEQY
>TRBV19|TRBJ1-3
ASSTLNSGNTIY
>TRBV25-1|TRBJ2-3
ASSPGELRTDTQY
>TRBV24-1|TRBJ2-1
ATSGASVGEQF
>TRBV21-1|TRBJ2-7
ASRGAGASEQY
>TRBV9|TRBJ1-2
ASSSTRVPYGYT
>TRBV5-1|TRBJ1-2
ASSFGARYGYT
>TRBV15|TRBJ2-1
ATSRGLAGNEQF
>TRBV20-1|TRBJ2-3
SAPSLAIIDTQY
>TRBV6-5|TRBJ1-1
ASSYSTGDLDF
>TRBV2|TRBJ1-5
ASSDGNQPQH
>TRBV9|TRBJ2-7
ASSIDRGEQY
>TRBV19|TRBJ2-3
ASSIAGGSTDTQY
>TRBV29-1|TRBJ1-1
SVGDRNTPAF
>TRBV6-2/TRBV6-3|TRBJ2-5
ASSQGQATQY
>TRBV20-1|TRBJ1-5
SARDRRAGNQPQH
>TRBV15|TRBJ2-5
ATSMDYSGTQY
>TRBV3-1|TRBJ1-6
ASSLRQNNSPLH
>TRBV7-2|TRBJ2-1
ASSLTGYVRRINEQF
>TRBV20-1|TRBJ1-4
SVTGKANEKLF
>TRBV25-1|TRBJ1-4
ASIGRGKLF
>TRBV20-1|TRBJ1-2
SAGSRGADGYT
>TRBV12-3/TRBV12-4|TRBJ2-4
ASSFDTEKNIQY
>TRBV6-6|TRBJ1-2
ASSFYLGYGYT
>TRBV7-3|TRBJ2-2
ASSLNLPGVGELF
>TRBV12-3/TRBV12-4|TRBJ2-5
ASTFRGETQY
>TRBV23-1|TRBJ1-6
ASSPDGNSPLH
>TRBV20-1|TRBJ1-4
SARGGDPTNEKLF
>TRBV25-1|TRBJ1-1
ASSEQGANTEAF
>TRBV19|TRBJ2-1
ASSMRRGGSYNEQF
>TRBV24-1|TRBJ2-1
ATSDRNEQF
>TRBV7-3|TRBJ2-6
ASSLMANSGANVLT
>TRBV11-1|TRBJ2-3
ASSPTGPRHTQY
>TRBV5-1|TRBJ2-3
ASSPLGGAGTDTQY
>TRBV7-9|TRBJ2-1
ASSLRRPSSGDNEQF
>TRBV29-1|TRBJ2-5
SAPGATRRETQY
>TRBV29-1|TRBJ2-5
TVGMGGDPMAQY
>TRBV28|TRBJ2-1
ASSLELGGDEQF